The entry that follows covers one TCR beta chain sequence. No antigen is known for it. The data stem from a study of cytomegalovirus exposure and HLA in healthy donors. About the research overall: Of the donors genotyped, several hundred in all, about 82% fell in the Caucasian-associated ancestry cluster.

The CDR3 sequence is 17 residues long. The V gene end was trimmed by 0 bases and the J gene end by 1 base; junction bases not matched to a gene: 9. CDR1 is SGHKS, CDR2 YYEKEE, per germline (reference sequence). This PCR relied on a set of 60 Vbeta primers and 13 Jbeta primers. Only in-frame clones appear in the TCRdb table, and some are missing; sequencing was by immunoSEQ multiplex PCR. This table has around 150,000 clones, about four fifths appearing once. Findings of the study overall: For most TCR sequences rarity was the rule, although some public TCRs occurred in many donors. Among TCR beta chains, those listed as cytomegalovirus-associated numbered around 160. A missense variant in DCLRE1C was later tied to TCR beta V- and J-gene trimming.

The gene calls are TRBV5-5 and TRBJ1-1; 7 positions match TRBD1. The sample comprised PBMCs. The receptor was isolated from a man aged 25-40 years in good health and CMV-seropositive. The chain's CDR3 is CASSLGVLGGENTEAFF. The CDR3, as DNA: TGTGCCAGCAGCTTGGGGGTTCTAGGGGGCGAGAACACTGAAGCTTTCTTT.